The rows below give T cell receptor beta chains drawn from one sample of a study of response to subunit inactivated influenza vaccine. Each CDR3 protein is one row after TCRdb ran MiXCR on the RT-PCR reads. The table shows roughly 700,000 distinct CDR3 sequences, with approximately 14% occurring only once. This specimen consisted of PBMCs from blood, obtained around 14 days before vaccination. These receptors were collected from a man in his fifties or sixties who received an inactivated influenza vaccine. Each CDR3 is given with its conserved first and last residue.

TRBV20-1 CSARRQGGLDEQFF
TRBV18 CASSPPGIRGETQYF
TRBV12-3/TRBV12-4 CASSTTTGNQPQHF
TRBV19 CASSGGGAFLRTGELFF
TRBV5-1 CASSVTGPGTQYF
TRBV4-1 CASSQEWSHNEQFF
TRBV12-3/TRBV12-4 CASSFRQTSALF
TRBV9 CASSSPGGLKPYEQYF
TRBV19 CASSPDGPQNQPQHF
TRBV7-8 CASRREYEQYF
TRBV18 CASSSEHTRGTIYF
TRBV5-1 CASSLDGGASTDTQYF
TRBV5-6 CASSLGSVRAEAFF
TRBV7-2 CASSLGQARGQPQHF
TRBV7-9 CASSLSTGSSYNEQFF
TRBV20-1 CSARAPYSTDTQYF
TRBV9 CASSGGSGVDNSPLHF
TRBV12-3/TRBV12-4 CASSPTGTGPQETQYF
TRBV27 CASSSGLAGDPGDTQYF
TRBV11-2 CASTARGLGADTQYF
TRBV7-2 CASSLGTGLGEETQYF
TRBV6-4 CASSLTGGKSDTQYF